The TCR beta chain described here comes from a study of post-analysis software for immune sequencing data. Study-wide points: Same-batch samples co-clustered strongly by F measure. In patients, about 5 TRBV segments were more frequent than in controls, with TRBV5-6, TRBV5-1 and TRBV20-1 among them.

TCR beta libraries were prepared from cDNA with unique molecular identifiers. TCRdb reprocessed the PCR reads with MiXCR, giving one entry per CDR3 protein. The sample records 750,000 to 950,000 distinct CDR3 sequences, under 70% being singletons. This CDR3 contains 16 residues. V lost 4 bases and J lost 0; bases outside the gene matches: 6. Germline CDR1 reads SGHRS; CDR2 reads YFSETQ. For this clonotype: What it binds is not known.

This sequence originates from a girl aged 10 to 17 with multiple sclerosis. The source material was blood. The rearrangement uses TRBV5-1 and TRBJ2-3; 9 positions match TRBD2. DNA for the CDR3: TGCGCCAGCAGCAGGGGGACTAGCATGAGCACAGATACGCAGTATTTT. It yields the protein CASSRGTSMSTDTQYF.